The 4 T cell receptor beta chains below come from one sample, sequenced in a study of T cell changes during pregnancy in multiple sclerosis. Repertoires were generated with immunoSEQ multiplex PCR, while TCRdb's copy carries only in-frame clones and drops some. The profile covers more than 80,000 clones, with roughly 96% appearing a single time and under 1.2% taken by the ten largest. The specimen comprised peripheral blood, sampled in the second trimester of pregnancy. The receptors were gathered from a female donor with multiple sclerosis, enrolled in a pregnancy study.

The chain carries TRBV5-1 and TRBJ2-7, with TRBD2 matching over 8 bases. V lost 0 bases and J lost 2; bases outside the gene matches: 4. The CDR3 consists of 15 residues. The germline V gene has CDR1 SGHRS and CDR2 YFSETQ. CDR3 region: CASSLEGGGTYEQYF. The CDR3 DNA sequence: TGCGCCAGCAGCTTGGAAGGCGGGGGGACCTACGAGCAGTACTTC.

The rearrangement uses TRBV30 and TRBJ1-1; 7 bases are shared with TRBD1. This CDR3 is 13 amino acids long. CDR1 is GTSNPN, CDR2 SVGIG, per germline (reference sequence). J gave up 6 bases and V 3 bases, and 7 bases lay outside the gene matches. The CDR3 DNA reads as TGTGCCTGGAGCGGACAGGCCCTCGCTGAAGCTTTCTTT. Its protein product is CAWSGQALAEAFF.

The chain employs TRBV27 and TRBJ2-2, with 8 bases fitting TRBD2. The CDR3 totals 15 residues. CDR1 is MNHEY and CDR2 is SMNVEV in the germline V gene (reference sequence). J gave up 6 bases and V 4 bases, and 7 bases lay outside the gene matches. The CDR3 nucleotides read TGTGCCAGCAGTTCAAGAGCGGGAGATGCCGGGGAGCTGTTTTTT. Translation gives CASSSRAGDAGELFF.

The chain is built from TRBV15 and TRBJ1-5, with D perhaps matching TRBD1 (5 bases). This CDR3 has 15 amino acids. Germline CDR1 LNHNV, CDR2 YYDKDF (reference sequence). V lost 1 base, J lost 1 base, and 8 bases lay in between. The CDR3 DNA sequence: TGTGCCACCAGCAGAGTCAGGGCCAGCAATCAGCCCCAGCATTTT. Protein: CATSRVRASNQPQHF.